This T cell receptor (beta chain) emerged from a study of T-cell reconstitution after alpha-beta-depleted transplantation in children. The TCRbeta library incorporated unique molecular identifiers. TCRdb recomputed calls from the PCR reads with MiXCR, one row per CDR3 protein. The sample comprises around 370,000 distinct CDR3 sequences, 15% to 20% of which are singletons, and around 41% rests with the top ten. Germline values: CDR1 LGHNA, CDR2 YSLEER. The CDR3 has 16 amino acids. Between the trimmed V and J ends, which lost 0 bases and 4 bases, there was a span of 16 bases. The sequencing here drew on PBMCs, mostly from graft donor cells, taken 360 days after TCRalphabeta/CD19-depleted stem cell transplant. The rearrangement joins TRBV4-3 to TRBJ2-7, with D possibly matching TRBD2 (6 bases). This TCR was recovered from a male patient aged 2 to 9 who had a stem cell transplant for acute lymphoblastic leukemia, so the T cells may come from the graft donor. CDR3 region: CASSQDAPWRGYEQYF. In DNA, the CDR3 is TGCGCCAGCAGCCAAGATGCGCCGTGGAGGGGTTACGAGCAGTACTTC.